This TCR beta chain derives from a study of control samples from healthy donors and cancer patients. The CDR3 is made up of 14 amino acids. Trimming left V 3 bases short and J 4 bases short, with 12 bases between. CDR1 and CDR2 from the germline V gene are SEHNR and FQNEAQ (reference sequence). The table came from immunoSEQ multiplex PCR; TCRdb's copy has only in-frame clones and leaves some out. The table lists over 15,000 clones, about 86% of them singletons. The receptor comes from a woman between 70 and 85 years old with colorectal cancer. Input material: PBMCs. The V call is TRBV7-9, the J call TRBJ1-2, with no clear D. The CDR3 bases are TGTGCCAGCAGCTTGGTGGGAGGTGCCTATGGCTACACCTTC. Translation gives CASSLVGGAYGYTF.